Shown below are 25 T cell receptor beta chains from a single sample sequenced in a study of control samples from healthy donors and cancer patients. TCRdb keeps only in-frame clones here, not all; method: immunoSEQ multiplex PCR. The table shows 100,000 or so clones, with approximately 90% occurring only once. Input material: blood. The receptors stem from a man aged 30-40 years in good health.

The CDR3 sequence: CASSPNTGQGANYGYTF. In DNA form, the CDR3 reads TGTGCCAGCAGCCCCAACACCGGACAGGGGGCCAACTATGGCTACACCTTC. The V gene is TRBV3-1 (or the pseudogene TRBV3-2), the J gene TRBJ1-2, with 11 bases aligning to TRBD1. The CDR3 consists of 17 residues. Germline V CDR1 and CDR2: LGHDT, YNNKEL (reference sequence). V was clipped by 4 bases and J by 2 bases; unmatched bases: 9.

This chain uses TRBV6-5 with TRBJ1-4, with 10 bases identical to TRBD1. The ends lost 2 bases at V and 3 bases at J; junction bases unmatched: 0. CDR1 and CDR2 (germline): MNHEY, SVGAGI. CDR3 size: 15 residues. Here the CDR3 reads CASSYDRGPNEKLFF. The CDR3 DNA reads TGTGCCAGCAGTTACGACAGGGGGCCTAATGAAAAACTGTTTTTT.

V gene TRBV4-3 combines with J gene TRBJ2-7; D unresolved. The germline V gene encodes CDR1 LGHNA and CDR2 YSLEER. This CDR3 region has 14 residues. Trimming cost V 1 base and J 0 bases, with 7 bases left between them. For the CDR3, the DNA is TGCGCCAGCAGCCAAGTTCAGGACTCCTACGAGCAGTACTTC. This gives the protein CASSQVQDSYEQYF.

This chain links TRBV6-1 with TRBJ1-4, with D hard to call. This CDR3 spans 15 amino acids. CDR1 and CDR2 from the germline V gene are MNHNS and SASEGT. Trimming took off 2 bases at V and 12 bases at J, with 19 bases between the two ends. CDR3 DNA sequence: TGTGCCAGCAGTGAAAGACGTTGGGGTGGGATTGAACTGTTTTTT. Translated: CASSERRWGGIELFF.

The CDR3 DNA reads TGTGCCAGTAGTAGGTCCGGGAGTCCCAACGGGCAGTACTTC. Its translation is CASSRSGSPNGQYF. The chain recombines TRBV19 with TRBJ2-7; maybe TRBD2 (6 bases). V gave up 4 bases and J gave up 9 bases, with 19 bases separating them. Looked up from germline, CDR1 is LNHDA and CDR2 is SQIVND (reference sequence). CDR3 length equals 14 residues.

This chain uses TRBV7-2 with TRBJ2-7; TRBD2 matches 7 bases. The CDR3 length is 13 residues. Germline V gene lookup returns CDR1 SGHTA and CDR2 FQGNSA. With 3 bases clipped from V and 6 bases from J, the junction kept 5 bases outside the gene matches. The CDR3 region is CASSFVREVEQYF. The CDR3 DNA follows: TGTGCCAGCAGCTTTGTTCGGGAGGTCGAGCAGTACTTC.

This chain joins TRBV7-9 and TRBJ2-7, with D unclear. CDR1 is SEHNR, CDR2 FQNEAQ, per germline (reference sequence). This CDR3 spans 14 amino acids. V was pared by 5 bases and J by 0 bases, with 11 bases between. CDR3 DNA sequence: TGTGCCAGCAGCACGGGTTTTCACTCCTACGAGCAGTACTTC. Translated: CASSTGFHSYEQYF.

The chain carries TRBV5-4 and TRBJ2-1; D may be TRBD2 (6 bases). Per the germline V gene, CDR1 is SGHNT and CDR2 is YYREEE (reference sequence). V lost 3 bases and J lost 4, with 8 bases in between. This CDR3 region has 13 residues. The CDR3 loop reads CASSWAGYNEQFF. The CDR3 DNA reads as TGTGCCAGCAGCTGGGCGGGGTACAATGAGCAGTTCTTC.

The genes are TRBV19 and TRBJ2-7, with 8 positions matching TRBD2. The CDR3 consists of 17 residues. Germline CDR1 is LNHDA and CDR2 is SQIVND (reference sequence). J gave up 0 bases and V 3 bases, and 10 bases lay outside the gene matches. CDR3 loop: CASSISGTSGSSYEQYF. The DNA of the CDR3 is TGTGCCAGTAGTATCTCCGGGACTAGTGGGAGCTCCTACGAGCAGTACTTC.

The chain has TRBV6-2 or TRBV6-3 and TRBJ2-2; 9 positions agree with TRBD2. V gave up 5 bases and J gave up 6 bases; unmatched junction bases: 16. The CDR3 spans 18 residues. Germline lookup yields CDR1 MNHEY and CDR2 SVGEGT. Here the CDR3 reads CASSPRGLAGRQAGELFF. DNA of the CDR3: TGTGCCAGCAGTCCAAGAGGCCTAGCGGGACGGCAAGCCGGGGAGCTGTTTTTT.

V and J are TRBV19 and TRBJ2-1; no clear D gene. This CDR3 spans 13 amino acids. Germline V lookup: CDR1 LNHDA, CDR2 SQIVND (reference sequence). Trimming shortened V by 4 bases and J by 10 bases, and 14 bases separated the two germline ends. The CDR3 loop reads CASSNPTASEQFF. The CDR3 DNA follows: TGTGCCAGTAGTAACCCTACGGCAAGCGAGCAGTTCTTC.

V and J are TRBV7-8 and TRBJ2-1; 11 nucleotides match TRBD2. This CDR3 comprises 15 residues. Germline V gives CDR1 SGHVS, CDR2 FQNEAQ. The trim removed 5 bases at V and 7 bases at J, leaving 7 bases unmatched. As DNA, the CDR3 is TGTGCCAGCAGCAAAGATAGCGGGAGGGCGAATGAGCAGTTCTTC. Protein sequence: CASSKDSGRANEQFF.

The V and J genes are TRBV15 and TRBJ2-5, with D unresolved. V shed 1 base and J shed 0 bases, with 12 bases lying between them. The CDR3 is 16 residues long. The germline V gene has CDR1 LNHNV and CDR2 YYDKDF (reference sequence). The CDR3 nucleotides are TGTGCCACCAGCAGAGGTTTCTCGGCAAACCAAGAGACCCAGTACTTC. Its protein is CATSRGFSANQETQYF.

The CDR3 protein is CASSSDGSGGYTF. The CDR3 DNA is TGTGCCAGCAGCTCGGACGGGAGCGGAGGCTACACCTTC. The chain is built from TRBV7-8 and TRBJ1-2; D is uncertain. Trimming left V 4 bases short and J 8 bases short, with 14 bases between. Germline V gives CDR1 SGHVS, CDR2 FQNEAQ. This CDR3 is built from 13 residues.

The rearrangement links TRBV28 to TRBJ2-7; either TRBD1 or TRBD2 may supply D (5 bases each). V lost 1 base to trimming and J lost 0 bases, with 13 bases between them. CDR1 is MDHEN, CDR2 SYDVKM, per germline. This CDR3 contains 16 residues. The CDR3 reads CASSLLAGSLSYEQYF. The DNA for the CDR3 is TGTGCCAGCAGTTTATTGGCAGGGAGCCTCTCCTACGAGCAGTACTTC. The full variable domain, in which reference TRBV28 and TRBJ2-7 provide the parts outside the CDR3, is DVKVTQSSRYLVKRTGEKVFLECVQDMDHENMFWYRQDPGLGLRLIYFSYDVKMKEKGDIPEGYSVSREKKERFSLILESASTNQTSMYLCASSLLAGSLSYEQYFGPGTRLTVT.

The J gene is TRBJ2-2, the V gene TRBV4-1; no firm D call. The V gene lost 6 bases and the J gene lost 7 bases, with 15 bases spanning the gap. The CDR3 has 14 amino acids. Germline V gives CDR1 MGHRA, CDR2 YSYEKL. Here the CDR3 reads CASREDLRHGELFF. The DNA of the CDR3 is TGCGCCAGCAGAGAGGACCTCCGGCACGGGGAGCTGTTTTTT.

CDR3 coding DNA: TGTGCCAGTAGTACTCAGGGGGGGCCTGGGGCCAACGTCCTGACTTTC. This encodes CASSTQGGPGANVLTF. This chain joins TRBV19 and TRBJ2-6; D may correspond to TRBD1 or TRBD2 (7 bases each). Per germline, CDR1 LNHDA and CDR2 SQIVND (reference sequence). The germline V and J ends were trimmed by 4 bases and 2 bases, with 12 bases remaining between them. The CDR3 consists of 16 residues.

CDR3 protein: CASSLGTSGEQFF. In nucleotides, the CDR3 is TGTGCCAGCAGCTTAGGGACATCAGGTGAGCAGTTCTTC. The rearrangement joins TRBV11-3 to TRBJ2-1; maybe TRBD1 (5 bases). V lost 1 base to trimming and J lost 9 bases, with 10 bases between them. CDR3 length: 13 amino acids. CDR1 SGHNT and CDR2 YENEEA come from the germline V gene.

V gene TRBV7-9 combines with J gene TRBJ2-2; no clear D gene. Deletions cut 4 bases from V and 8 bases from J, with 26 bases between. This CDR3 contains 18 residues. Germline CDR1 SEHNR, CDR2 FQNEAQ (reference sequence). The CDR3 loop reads CASSWALQGSAVRGELFF. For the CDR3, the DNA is TGTGCCAGCAGCTGGGCTCTTCAAGGCAGCGCCGTGAGGGGGGAGCTGTTTTTT.

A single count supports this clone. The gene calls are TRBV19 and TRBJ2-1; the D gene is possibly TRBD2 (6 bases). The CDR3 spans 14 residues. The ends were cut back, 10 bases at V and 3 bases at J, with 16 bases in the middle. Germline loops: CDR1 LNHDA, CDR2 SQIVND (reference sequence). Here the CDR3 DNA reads TGTGCCACAAGGGACTCGCTAGGCTACAATGAGCAGTTCTTC. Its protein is CATRDSLGYNEQFF. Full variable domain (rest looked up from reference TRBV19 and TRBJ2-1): DGGITQSPKYLFRKEGQNVTLSCEQNLNHDAMYWYRQDPGQGLRLIYYSQIVNDFQKGDIAEGYSVSREKKESFPLTVTSAQKNPTAFYLCATRDSLGYNEQFFGPGTRLTVL.

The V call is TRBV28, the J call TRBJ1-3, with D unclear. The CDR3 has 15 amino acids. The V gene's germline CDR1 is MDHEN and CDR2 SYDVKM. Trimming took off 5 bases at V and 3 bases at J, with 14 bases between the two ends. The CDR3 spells CASSPPDYHGNTIYF. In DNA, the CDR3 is TGTGCCAGCAGTCCCCCAGATTACCATGGAAACACCATATATTTT.

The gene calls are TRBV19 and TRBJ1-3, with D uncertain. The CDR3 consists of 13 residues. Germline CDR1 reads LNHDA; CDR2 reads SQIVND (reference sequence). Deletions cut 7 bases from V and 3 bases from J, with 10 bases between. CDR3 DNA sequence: TGTGCCAGTACGATAGCCCGTGGAAACACCATATATTTT. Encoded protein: CASTIARGNTIYF.

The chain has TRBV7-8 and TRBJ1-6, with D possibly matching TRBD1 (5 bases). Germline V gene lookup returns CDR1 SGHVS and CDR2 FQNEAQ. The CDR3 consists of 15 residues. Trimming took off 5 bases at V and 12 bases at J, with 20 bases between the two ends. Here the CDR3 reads CASSNLGVKEEPLHF. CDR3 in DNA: TGTGCCAGCAGCAACTTAGGGGTCAAGGAAGAACCCCTCCACTTT.

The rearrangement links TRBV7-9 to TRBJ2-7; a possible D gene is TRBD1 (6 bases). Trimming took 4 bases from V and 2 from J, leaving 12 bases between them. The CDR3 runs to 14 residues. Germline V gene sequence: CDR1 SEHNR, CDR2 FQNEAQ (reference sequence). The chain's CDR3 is CASSWGQPAYEQYV. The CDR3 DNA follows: TGTGCCAGCAGCTGGGGACAACCAGCCTACGAGCAGTACGTC.

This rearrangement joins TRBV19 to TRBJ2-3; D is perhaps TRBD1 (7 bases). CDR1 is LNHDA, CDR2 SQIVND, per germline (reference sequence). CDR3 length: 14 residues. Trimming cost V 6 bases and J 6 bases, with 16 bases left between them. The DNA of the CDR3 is TGTGCCAGTAGCGGAGCACAGGGGAGGGATACGCAGTATTTT. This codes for CASSGAQGRDTQYF.